Listed below are T cell receptor beta chains from one sample, sequenced in a study of OX40 agonist ivuxolimab in advanced cancers. Data came from immunoSEQ multiplex PCR; TCRdb stores just in-frame clones and leaves some out. Among around 40,000 clones listed, approximately 90% were seen once. The specimen comprised CD4+ or CD8+ T cells sorted from blood, sampled in a trial of the OX40 agonist ivuxolimab. These receptors originate from an adult with an advanced solid tumor such as melanoma, head and neck, liver or kidney cancer. CDR3s leave out the opening cysteine and the closing phenylalanine or tryptophan. The D gene is left open where the match is weak. Some rows mark clone size as missing; the rest say once, few, many or name a class of expanded clone.

D gene	V gene	J gene	clone size	CDR3 protein
-	TRBV7-9	TRBJ2-2	-	ASSLSLPWELF
-	TRBV19	TRBJ2-2	-	ASTTRNTGELF
-	TRBV5-1	TRBJ2-5	-	ASSFSPLGETQY
-	TRBV7-3	TRBJ2-3	-	ASSFSGPTDTQY
-	TRBV30	TRBJ2-3	-	AWSSQGSGTDTQY
-	TRBV7-6	TRBJ2-1	-	ASRGGLSHEQF
-	TRBV28	TRBJ1-2	-	ASSFLKIYGYT
TRBD1	TRBV5-1	TRBJ2-3	-	ASSDGTGLWADTQY
-	TRBV29-1	TRBJ1-1	-	VVIGMNTEAF
TRBD2	TRBV27	TRBJ2-1	-	ASRLAGYNEQF
-	TRBV11-3	TRBJ2-7	-	ASSDGTAPYEQY
TRBD2	TRBV29-1	TRBJ2-1	-	SVEVRGRELAGVEQF
-	TRBV27	TRBJ1-1	-	ASSSRGPVDTEAF
-	TRBV7-9	TRBJ1-4	once	AFMGGVTEKLF
-	TRBV29-1	TRBJ2-2	once	SVERRSRGETGELF
-	TRBV6-6	TRBJ2-5	-	ASTPGLETQY
-	TRBV11-2	TRBJ2-7	-	ASSLETGGLYEQY
TRBD1	TRBV2	TRBJ1-1	-	ASSETTGPFLAF
-	TRBV30	TRBJ1-1	few	ASPGSGTEAF
-	TRBV9	TRBJ2-1	-	ASSRRVTGTNNEQL
TRBD1	TRBV10-3	TRBJ1-1	-	AISERVEGQVQKRTEAF
-	TRBV5-6	TRBJ2-1	-	ASSLLVAGQVINEQF
TRBD2	TRBV9	TRBJ2-1	-	ASSGRLAGGKNEQF
-	TRBV9	TRBJ1-5	-	ASSVDAGYSQPQH
-	TRBV6-5	TRBJ2-7	-	ASSYSSGPSYEQY
-	TRBV28	TRBJ2-7	-	ASSLAGAEQY
TRBD2	TRBV14	TRBJ2-7	-	ASSQSWLSGRAYEQY
-	TRBV7-6	TRBJ2-2	-	ASSLEGGYTGELF
-	TRBV7-9	TRBJ2-2	-	ASSLVPQAPGELF
TRBD1	TRBV6-1	TRBJ2-5	once	ASSWGQWEETQY
-	TRBV20-1	TRBJ2-2	-	SAGHTGELF